The 13 T cell receptor beta chains presented below share a single source sample, sequenced in a study of blood T cell repertoires in COVID-19. The method was immunoSEQ multiplex PCR; TCRdb's version includes in-frame clones alone and lacks a portion of them. This table holds fewer than 100,000 clones, roughly 87% found once. Source material: peripheral blood. All receptors come from a woman of 80 years or more with acute or convalescent COVID-19.

This chain connects TRBV19 to TRBJ2-4; no clear D. CDR3 length: 11 amino acids. Germline assignment: CDR1 LNHDA and CDR2 SQIVND (reference sequence). The V end was cut by 1 base, the J end by 8 bases, with 3 bases between. The CDR3: CASSIGDIQYF. CDR3 nucleotide sequence: TGTGCCAGTAGTATAGGAGACATTCAGTACTTC.

This chain uses TRBV11-3 with TRBJ2-3, with D uncertain. Germline V CDR1 and CDR2: SGHNT, YENEEA. Trimming took off 5 bases at V and 4 bases at J, with 13 bases between the two ends. The CDR3 totals 14 residues. This CDR3 reads CASSPSQWADTQYF. CDR3 nucleotide sequence: TGTGCCAGCAGCCCTAGTCAGTGGGCAGATACGCAGTATTTT. The whole variable domain, filled in from reference TRBV11-3 and TRBJ2-3, reads EAGVVQSPRYKIIEKKQPVAFWCNPISGHNTLYWYLQNLGQGPELLIRYENEEAVDDSQLPKDRFSAERLKGVDSTLKIQPAELGDSAVYLCASSPSQWADTQYFGPGTRLTVL.

This clone was recorded only once. The rearrangement uses TRBV3-1 (or the pseudogene TRBV3-2) and TRBJ2-2; possibly TRBD1 for D (6 bases). This CDR3 region has 14 residues. Germline CDR1 LGHDT, CDR2 YNNKEL (reference sequence). V lost 2 bases and J 7 bases, leaving 11 bases between the germline ends. In nucleotides, the CDR3 is TGTGCCAGCAGCCAATACAGGGCTGGCGGGGAGCTGTTTTTT. Its translation: CASSQYRAGGELFF.

The J gene is TRBJ2-7, the V gene TRBV4-2; 12 nucleotides agree with TRBD2. Germline CDR1 reads LGHNA; CDR2 reads YNFKEQ. This CDR3 has 16 residues. V trimming: 1 base; J trimming: 6 bases; junction bases outside the gene matches: 7. The CDR3 spells CASSQAGTSGSGEQYF. For the CDR3, the DNA is TGTGCCAGCAGCCAAGCAGGGACTAGCGGGTCAGGCGAGCAGTACTTC.

CDR3 loop: CASSGTSGGAGELFF. The CDR3 bases are TGTGCCAGCAGCGGGACTAGCGGGGGAGCCGGGGAGCTGTTTTTT. The chain employs TRBV9 and TRBJ2-2; 13 bases match TRBD2. V lost 3 bases to trimming and J lost 6 bases; unmatched junction nucleotides: 2. This CDR3 contains 15 residues. Germline V gene lookup returns CDR1 SGDLS and CDR2 YYNGEE.

The CDR3 nucleotides read TGTGCCAGCAGCTTAGCCAGGAACTATGGCTACACCTTC. Amino acids: CASSLARNYGYTF. The rearrangement uses TRBV7-9 and TRBJ1-2; D gene ambiguous. This CDR3 spans 13 amino acids. Per germline, CDR1 SEHNR and CDR2 FQNEAQ (reference sequence). V was cut by 0 bases and J by 2 bases, with 4 bases left in between.

The rearrangement links TRBV6-5 to TRBJ1-2; D call uncertain. Germline V CDR1 and CDR2: MNHEY, SVGAGI. CDR3 length: 13 residues. Trimming took 7 bases from V and 2 from J, leaving 11 bases between them. Here the CDR3 DNA reads TGTGCCAGCACCCTTGAGAGGAACTATGGCTACACCTTC. It is translated as CASTLERNYGYTF.

This clone appeared a single time. The chain uses TRBV7-3 and TRBJ2-2, with 8 bases fitting TRBD2. Germline-derived CDR1 and CDR2 are SGHTA and FQGTGA. V was pared by 2 bases and J by 7 bases, with 3 bases of the junction left unmatched. This CDR3 is built from 14 residues. The CDR3 coding sequence is TGTGCCAGCAGCTTATACGGGAGGGACGGGGAGCTGTTTTTT. It specifies CASSLYGRDGELFF.

The CDR3 coding sequence is TGTGCCAGCAGCTTAGTGCCGGGGGATACGCAGTATTTT. Translating it yields CASSLVPGDTQYF. This rearrangement joins TRBV11-2 to TRBJ2-3; tentatively, D is TRBD2 (5 bases). The CDR3 has 13 residues. The V end lost 1 base, the J end lost 6 bases, and 8 bases lay between the germline ends. The germline V gene encodes CDR1 SGHAT and CDR2 FQNNGV.

This chain uses TRBV10-3 with TRBJ2-4; TRBD1 aligns across 9 bases. Per the germline V gene, CDR1 is ENHRY and CDR2 is SYGVKD. The J segment lost 1 base and the V segment lost 2 bases, leaving 0 bases of the junction unmatched. The CDR3 length is 15 residues. The CDR3 here is CAISEGQGAKNIQYF. DNA for the CDR3: TGTGCCATCAGTGAGGGACAGGGGGCCAAAAACATTCAGTACTTC.

J is TRBJ1-3 and V is TRBV5-6, with D possibly being TRBD1 (5 bases). The ends were cut back, 3 bases at V and 5 bases at J, with 15 bases in the middle. The CDR3 sequence is 15 residues long. Germline CDR1 is SGHDT and CDR2 is YYEEEE. CDR3 DNA: TGTGCCAGCAGCTCGACAGACAACGGAAGAAACACCATATATTTT. This translates into CASSSTDNGRNTIYF.

The chain combines TRBV3-1 (or the pseudogene TRBV3-2) with TRBJ2-1; D is perhaps TRBD2 (6 bases). The CDR3 is 15 residues long. Germline lookup yields CDR1 LGHDT and CDR2 YNNKEL (reference sequence). V was shortened by 4 bases and J by 0 bases, with 10 bases between the two germline ends. The CDR3 DNA reads as TGTGCCAGCAGCCCTCGGGAGAGCTCCTACAATGAGCAGTTCTTC. Translation gives CASSPRESSYNEQFF.

This clone was picked up one time. J is TRBJ2-2 and V is TRBV5-1, with D tentatively TRBD1 (5 bases). V gave up 1 base and J gave up 1 base, with 8 bases separating them. The CDR3 extends over 15 amino acids. Per the germline V gene, CDR1 is SGHRS and CDR2 is YFSETQ. The CDR3 sequence is CASSLQGWNTGELFF. CDR3 nucleotides: TGCGCCAGCAGCTTGCAGGGCTGGAACACCGGGGAGCTGTTTTTT.